These 7 T cell receptor beta chains share one sample of origin, sequenced in a study of cytomegalovirus exposure and HLA in healthy donors. Use of 60 Vbeta and 13 Jbeta primers characterized the PCR. The assay was immunoSEQ multiplex PCR, and TCRdb's table has in-frame clones only and misses some. The listing contains about 53,000 clones. Sequenced material: PBMCs. Source of these receptors: a woman younger than 35 in good health and CMV-seronegative.

V and J are TRBV7-9 and TRBJ2-3, with 10 bases aligning to TRBD2. The V gene's germline CDR1 is SEHNR and CDR2 FQNEAQ (reference sequence). CDR3 length: 14 amino acids. V dropped 3 bases and J dropped 4; count of bases not matched to a gene: 1. The CDR3 protein is CASSFSGGSDTQYF. The CDR3 bases are TGTGCCAGCAGCTTTAGCGGGGGGTCAGATACGCAGTATTTT.

The V and J genes are TRBV11-2 and TRBJ1-1, with no clear D. The CDR3 runs 13 residues. V was shortened by 1 base and J by 2 bases, with 5 bases between the two germline ends. Germline V CDR1 and CDR2: SGHAT, FQNNGV. DNA for the CDR3: TGTGCCAGCAGCTTAGCGGTAAACACTGAAGCTTTCTTT. Its translation: CASSLAVNTEAFF.

The chain is built from TRBV6-5 and TRBJ2-7; D is unresolved. The CDR3 spans 11 residues. Germline V gene lookup returns CDR1 MNHEY and CDR2 SVGAGI. Trimming stripped 6 bases from V and 5 bases from J, with 8 bases between. CDR3 loop: CASRTYNEQYF. CDR3 nucleotides: TGTGCCAGCAGGACTTACAACGAGCAGTACTTC.

J is TRBJ1-1 and V is TRBV6-5; the D gene is possibly TRBD1 (5 bases). V lost 2 bases, J lost 11 bases, and 12 bases lay in between. This CDR3 contains 12 residues. Germline assignment: CDR1 MNHEY and CDR2 SVGAGI. CDR3 nucleotides: TGTGCCAGCAGTTACGGAGGGGTTGGGGCTTTCTTT. Its translation is CASSYGGVGAFF.

The chain links TRBV4-2 to TRBJ1-1; D ambiguous. Trimming removed 1 base at V and 4 bases at J, with 10 bases between. The CDR3 is 14 residues long. Germline CDR1 LGHNA, CDR2 YNFKEQ. CDR3: CASSQAQLGTEAFF. The CDR3 nucleotides read TGTGCCAGCAGCCAAGCACAGCTTGGCACTGAAGCTTTCTTT.

CDR3 sequence reads: CASSPEETQYF. The CDR3 DNA reads TGTGCCAGCTCACCGGAGGAGACCCAGTACTTC. V usage is TRBV18 and J usage is TRBJ2-5; D gene uncertain. There are 11 residues in the CDR3. Germline CDR1 is KGHSH and CDR2 is LQKENI. V dropped 3 bases and J dropped 5 bases, with 4 bases sitting between them.

The rearrangement joins TRBV28 to TRBJ2-3; D is perhaps TRBD1 (5 bases). Trimming stripped 9 bases from V and 2 bases from J, with 9 bases between. The CDR3 spans 12 residues. Looked up from germline, CDR1 is MDHEN and CDR2 is SYDVKM. In DNA, the CDR3 is TGTGCCAGTGGGGCATTCACAGATACGCAGTATTTT. This sequence encodes CASGAFTDTQYF.